These T cell receptor beta chains were read from a single sample in a study of shared clonotypes between healthy human individuals. TCRdb's table, derived via immunoSEQ multiplex PCR, lists solely in-frame clones and lacks some. Among a few million clones listed, more than 90% were seen once. The sequencing sample was made of naive CD4+ T cells sorted from blood. The source of these receptors is a man between 18 and 35 years old in good health. Each CDR3 is given with its conserved first and last residue.

J	V	CDR3
TRBJ1-5	TRBV6-1	CASSEEVGAKQPQHF
TRBJ1-4	TRBV5-1	CASRQGGPTNEKLFF
TRBJ2-3	TRBV5-1	CASSPRAGTDTQYF
TRBJ2-2	TRBV5-6	CASSPDPIGELFF
TRBJ2-4	TRBV7-9	CASRDLRLAPLAKNIQYF
TRBJ1-1	TRBV6-4	CASSDAGLTEAFF
TRBJ2-7	TRBV5-4	CASSDRTGVEQYF
TRBJ2-3	TRBV25-1	CASSPLASGLSTDTQYF
TRBJ2-7	TRBV7-9	CASSLLIAAGFYEQYF
TRBJ2-2	TRBV11-2	CASSSSTVTGELFF
TRBJ2-2	TRBV18	CASSPPSGTGELFF
TRBJ2-2	TRBV18	CASSPDKVRELFF
TRBJ2-5	TRBV11-3	CASSLGGSETQYF
TRBJ2-4	TRBV5-6	CASSLPWLAENIQYF
TRBJ1-4	TRBV4-1	CASSQPDSLNEKLFF